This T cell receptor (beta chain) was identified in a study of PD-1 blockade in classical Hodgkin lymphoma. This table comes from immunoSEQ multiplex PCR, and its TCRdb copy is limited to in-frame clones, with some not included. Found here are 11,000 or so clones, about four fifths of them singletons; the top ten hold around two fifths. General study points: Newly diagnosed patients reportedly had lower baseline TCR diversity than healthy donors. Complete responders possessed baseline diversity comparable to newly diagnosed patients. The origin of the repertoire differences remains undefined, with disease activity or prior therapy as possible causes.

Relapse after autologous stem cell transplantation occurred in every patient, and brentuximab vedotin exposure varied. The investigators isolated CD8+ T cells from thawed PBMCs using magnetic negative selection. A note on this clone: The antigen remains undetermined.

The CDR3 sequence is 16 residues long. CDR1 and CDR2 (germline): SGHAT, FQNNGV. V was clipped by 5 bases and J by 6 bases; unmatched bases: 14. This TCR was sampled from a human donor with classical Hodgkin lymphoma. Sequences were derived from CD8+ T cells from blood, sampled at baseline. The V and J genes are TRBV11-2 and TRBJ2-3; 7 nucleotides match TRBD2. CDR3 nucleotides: TGTGCCAGCAGCCCAGGGCGGGGGAGGGCGGTCGATACGCAGTATTTT. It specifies CASSPGRGRAVDTQYF.